This passage covers 30 T cell receptor beta chains from one sample sequenced in a study of blood T cells in healthy people across ages. Together with a sample-barcoded 5' primer, a J-beta primer mix was included in a second PCR lasting about 6 to 11 cycles. From the 5' RACE reads, TCRdb called clonotypes with MiXCR, one entry per CDR3 protein. The sample yields some 1,500,000 distinct CDR3 sequences, approximately 43% seen once. Specimen: blood. All receptors come from a woman between 18 and 30 years old in good health.

This chain connects TRBV10-2 to TRBJ2-2, with D hard to call. V lost 4 bases and J lost 6, with 18 bases in between. This CDR3 is 16 amino acids long. Germline V gene data show CDR1 as WSHSY and CDR2 as SAAADI. The CDR3 loop is CASSGRFFRKAGELFF. The CDR3 DNA follows: TGCGCCAGCAGTGGCAGATTCTTCCGGAAGGCCGGGGAGCTGTTTTTT.

This CDR3 reads CASSSNRGLEPQHF. The DNA of the CDR3 is TGTGCCAGCAGCTCAAACCGGGGCTTGGAACCCCAGCATTTT. The chain joins TRBV7-2 to TRBJ1-5; tentatively, D is TRBD1 (5 bases). The CDR3 runs to 14 residues. Trimming cost V 4 bases and J 10 bases, with 17 bases left between them. The germline gives CDR1 SGHTA, CDR2 FQGNSA.

V is TRBV7-9 and J is TRBJ2-6; no definite D call. V was cut by 9 bases and J by 0 bases, with 6 bases left in between. The CDR3 runs to 13 residues. CDR1 and CDR2 (germline): SEHNR, FQNEAQ (reference sequence). The CDR3 region has the DNA TGTGCCAGGCAGACCTCTGGGGCCAACGTCCTGACTTTC. Translated: CARQTSGANVLTF.

CDR3 loop: CASATAYEQYF. The CDR3 DNA is TGTGCCAGCGCAACCGCCTACGAGCAGTACTTC. The rearrangement joins TRBV6-5 to TRBJ2-4; D not certain. The J call may be in error: the DNA end matches TRBJ2-7 better. This CDR3 region has 11 residues. Germline loops: CDR1 MNHEY, CDR2 SVGAGI.

This clonotype has more than one count but fewer than ten. The chain recombines TRBV4-3 with TRBJ2-2; D unresolved. The CDR3 has 16 residues. The V end lost 2 bases, the J end lost 2 bases, and 12 bases lay between the germline ends. From germline, CDR1 is LGHNA and CDR2 YSLEER. DNA for the CDR3: TGCGCCAGCAGCCAACTTGGGCAGATAAACACCGGGGAGCTGTTTTTT. Amino acid sequence: CASSQLGQINTGELFF.

The chain couples TRBV7-2 to TRBJ2-1, with D perhaps TRBD1 or TRBD2 (5 bases each). Trimming removed 4 bases from V and 7 bases from J, with 17 bases in between. The CDR3 covers 15 residues. Germline CDR1 SGHTA, CDR2 FQGNSA. CDR3 residues: CASSSILGAGNEQFF. CDR3 sequence (DNA): TGTGCCAGCAGCTCAATACTAGGGGCAGGAAATGAGCAGTTCTTC.

This clonotype was observed a handful of times. The CDR3 region has the DNA TGTGCCAGCAGCCACTTCCCTGATGGACCGGACCAAGAGACCCAGTACTTC. It specifies CASSHFPDGPDQETQYF. The chain joins TRBV11-2 to TRBJ2-5; no clear D. This CDR3 spans 17 amino acids. Trimming cost V 5 bases and J 0 bases, with 19 bases left between them. CDR1 is SGHAT, CDR2 FQNNGV, per germline. Combining the CDR3 with reference TRBV11-2 and TRBJ2-5 gives the whole variable domain EAGVAQSPRYKIIEKRQSVAFWCNPISGHATLYWYQQILGQGPKLLIQFQNNGVVDDSQLPKDRFSAERLKGVDSTLKIQPAKLEDSAVYLCASSHFPDGPDQETQYFGPGTRLLVL.

This clonotype turned up a few times. This chain connects TRBV7-2 to TRBJ2-3; 8 nucleotides line up with TRBD1. V shed 5 bases and J 4 bases; nucleotides not matched to a gene: 14. CDR1 and CDR2 from the germline V gene are SGHTA and FQGNSA. The CDR3 has 17 amino acids. Written as DNA, the CDR3 is TGTGCCAGCAGCACTAATAGACAGGGGTTTATCGCAGATACGCAGTATTTT. Protein sequence: CASSTNRQGFIADTQYF.

This clonotype is a singleton in its sample. The chain links TRBV2 to TRBJ2-3, with 9 bases matching TRBD1. Germline CDR1 SNHLY, CDR2 FYNNEI. This CDR3 region has 14 residues. The junction had 4 bases not matched to a gene; V was cut back by 6 bases and J by 3 bases. The CDR3 DNA reads as TGTGCCAGCAGGGGGACAGGGACGACAGATACGCAGTATTTT. Translated: CASRGTGTTDTQYF. Full variable domain (rest looked up from reference TRBV2 and TRBJ2-3): EPEVTQTPSHQVTQMGQEVILRCVPISNHLYFYWYRQILGQKVEFLVSFYNNEISEKSEIFDDQFSVERPDGSNFTLKIRSTKLEDSAMYFCASRGTGTTDTQYFGPGTRLTVL.

The J gene is TRBJ1-6, the V gene TRBV12-3 or TRBV12-4; 7 bases match TRBD1. The CDR3 sequence is 15 residues long. With V trimmed by 6 bases and J by 6 bases, 8 bases remained unmatched. The CDR3 sequence is CASSFSGTANSPLHF. The DNA for the CDR3 is TGTGCCAGCAGCTTTTCAGGGACAGCTAATTCACCCCTCCACTTT.

V gene TRBV7-2 combines with J gene TRBJ2-3, with a weak D call TRBD2 (6 bases). The CDR3 contains 16 residues. Trimming removed 6 bases at V and 0 bases at J, with 16 bases between. Per germline, CDR1 SGHTA and CDR2 FQGNSA. DNA for the CDR3: TGTGCCAGCAGTTACCACCGGGACTTGAGCACAGATACGCAGTATTTT. Translating it yields CASSYHRDLSTDTQYF.

This clonotype appeared a few times. The chain has TRBV5-1 and TRBJ2-1, with 9 positions matching TRBD1. V trimming: 5 bases; J trimming: 6 bases; junction bases outside the gene matches: 24. CDR3 length equals 20 residues. CDR1 and CDR2 from the germline V gene are SGHRS and YFSETQ. Here the CDR3 reads CASRRNRGRLTDTPLNEQFF. The CDR3 DNA is TGCGCCAGCAGGCGAAACAGGGGGCGCCTAACGGATACCCCCCTCAATGAGCAGTTCTTC. Combining the CDR3 with reference TRBV5-1 and TRBJ2-1 gives the whole variable domain KAGVTQTPRYLIKTRGQQVTLSCSPISGHRSVSWYQQTPGQGLQFLFEYFSETQRNKGNFPGRFSGRQFSNSRSEMNVSTLELGDSALYLCASRRNRGRLTDTPLNEQFFGPGTRLTVL.

V gene TRBV29-1 combines with J gene TRBJ1-4, with D hard to call. Per germline, CDR1 SQVTM and CDR2 ANQGSEA. Trimming shortened V by 5 bases and J by 2 bases, and 9 bases separated the two germline ends. The CDR3 spans 13 residues. As DNA, the CDR3 is TGCAGCGTTTCGCTGTGGACTAATGAAAAACTGTTTTTT. Its protein is CSVSLWTNEKLFF.

V gene TRBV7-9 combines with J gene TRBJ2-7, with 12 bases aligning to TRBD1. J gave up 3 bases and V 4 bases, and 4 bases lay outside the gene matches. CDR1 and CDR2 (germline): SEHNR, FQNEAQ (reference sequence). The CDR3 covers 15 residues. This CDR3 reads CASSSGTGGNYEQYF. For the CDR3, the DNA is TGTGCCAGCAGCTCCGGGACAGGGGGCAACTACGAGCAGTACTTC.

The rearrangement uses TRBV20-1 and TRBJ2-2; no firm D call. Germline V gene data show CDR1 as DFQATT and CDR2 as SNEGSKA (reference sequence). Between the trimmed V and J ends, which lost 1 base and 1 base, there was a span of 13 bases. The CDR3 consists of 16 residues. Here the CDR3 reads CSARGPGRKNTGELFF. The CDR3 nucleotides are TGCAGTGCTAGAGGCCCGGGTCGAAAGAACACCGGGGAGCTGTTTTTT.

The chain employs TRBV11-3 and TRBJ1-1, with a possible D match to TRBD1 (5 bases). Per germline, CDR1 SGHNT and CDR2 YENEEA. The germline V and J ends were trimmed by 5 bases and 4 bases, with 11 bases remaining between them. The CDR3 is 13 residues long. The CDR3 coding sequence is TGTGCCAGCAGCATGTATGGGGGCACTGAAGCTTTCTTT. The encoded protein is CASSMYGGTEAFF.

In this sample, this clonotype turned up a few times. V and J are TRBV18 and TRBJ2-1, with D maybe TRBD1 (8 bases). V was cut by 1 base and J by 8 bases, with 12 bases left in between. The length of the CDR3 is 14 residues. The germline CDR1 and CDR2 sequences are KGHSH and LQKENI. CDR3 bases: TGTGCCAGCTCACCACAACAGGGGGGGGATGAGCAGTTCTTC. This sequence encodes CASSPQQGGDEQFF.

V gene TRBV29-1 combines with J gene TRBJ2-4; D might be TRBD2 (5 bases). The V gene's germline CDR1 is SQVTM and CDR2 ANQGSEA. The CDR3 has 11 residues. The V and J ends lost 3 bases and 13 bases respectively, with 13 bases between them. The CDR3 DNA follows: TGCAGCGTTGATTACGGGGAAGGGCAGTACTTC. This translates into CSVDYGEGQYF.

As to this clonotype: A single base separates this from a much larger clone, so it may be a read error. For the CDR3, the DNA is TGTGCCAGCAGCCCCCGGACAGGGGACAATGAGCAGTTCTTC. Protein sequence: CASSPRTGDNEQFF. This chain uses TRBV9 with TRBJ2-1; TRBD1 matches at 9 bases. The CDR3 is made up of 14 amino acids. V lost 4 bases, J lost 5 bases, and 4 bases stayed unmatched. CDR1 is SGDLS, CDR2 YYNGEE, per germline.

This clonotype appeared a few times. The gene calls are TRBV7-2 and TRBJ2-3, with D hard to call. CDR3 length: 12 residues. V was clipped by 0 bases and J by 5 bases, with 3 bases between them. The germline V gene has CDR1 SGHTA and CDR2 FQGNSA. CDR3 DNA sequence: TGTGCCAGCAGCTTAGCTATAGATACGCAGTATTTT. It specifies CASSLAIDTQYF.

In this sample, this clonotype turned up a few times. This sequence joins TRBV20-1 and TRBJ1-5; the D gene is possibly TRBD1 (6 bases). The germline V gene encodes CDR1 DFQATT and CDR2 SNEGSKA (reference sequence). Between the trimmed V and J ends, which lost 1 base and 5 bases, there was a span of 9 bases. This CDR3 region has 13 residues. The CDR3 sequence: CSARGTADQPQHF. The CDR3 DNA reads as TGCAGTGCTAGAGGGACAGCGGATCAGCCCCAGCATTTT.

This clonotype was recorded at least ten times. The rearrangement joins TRBV12-3 or TRBV12-4 to TRBJ2-7; weak D call: TRBD1 (5 bases). The V end was cut by 1 base, the J end by 2 bases, with 9 bases between. This CDR3 spans 14 amino acids. This chain's CDR3 is CASSLGQKTYEQYF. The CDR3 DNA reads as TGTGCCAGCAGTTTAGGACAGAAAACCTACGAGCAGTACTTC.

The chain uses TRBV7-8 and TRBJ2-7; TRBD1 is a possible D gene (6 bases). The germline V gene encodes CDR1 SGHVS and CDR2 FQNEAQ. V was trimmed by 4 bases and J by 2 bases, leaving 18 bases between them. The CDR3 has 16 amino acids. The CDR3 protein is CASSSPWDTEPYEQYF. CDR3 nucleotide sequence: TGTGCCAGCAGCTCTCCGTGGGACACTGAACCCTACGAGCAGTACTTC.

There are a few counts of this clonotype. This chain links TRBV4-3 with TRBJ2-1, with D tentatively TRBD1 (5 bases). Judging by the DNA end, TRBJ2-7 fits better; the J call may be wrong. Germline V gene lookup returns CDR1 LGHNA and CDR2 YSLEER. The CDR3 runs 14 residues. This CDR3 is CASSQGRVYNEQYF. In nucleotides, the CDR3 is TGCGCCAGCAGCCAAGGCAGGGTTTACAATGAGCAGTACTTC.

V gene TRBV12-3 or TRBV12-4 combines with J gene TRBJ2-7; no firm D call. The J call could be wrong; TRBJ2-5 is a better fit for the DNA end. CDR3 size: 14 residues. This CDR3 is CASSFAGSPETQYF. CDR3 nucleotides: TGTGCCAGCAGTTTTGCCGGGTCCCCAGAGACCCAGTACTTC.

This clonotype was seen only a few times. The V gene is TRBV7-9, the J gene TRBJ2-3, with 8 bases identical to TRBD1. Unmatched junction bases numbered 9, after V lost 5 bases and J lost 2 bases. Per germline, CDR1 SEHNR and CDR2 FQNEAQ (reference sequence). This CDR3 region has 16 residues. The CDR3 region is CASSNQDRGPTDTQYF. In DNA, the CDR3 is TGTGCCAGCAGCAATCAAGACAGGGGCCCCACAGATACGCAGTATTTT.

As to this clonotype: One end of the junction does not line up with germline, which may come from a read error. This chain connects TRBV7-8 to TRBJ2-7; maybe TRBD1 (6 bases). The DNA end lines up better with TRBJ2-5; the J call may be wrong. The CDR3 is 17 amino acids. The V gene's germline CDR1 is SGHVS and CDR2 FQNEAQ. DNA for the CDR3: TGTGCCAGCAGACCCTTGGCGGACAGCCCTAGGCAAGGGACCCAGTACTTC. Amino acid sequence: CASRPLADSPRQGTQYF.

The table lists this clonotype with a few counts. Here the CDR3 reads CSLGGSRTDTQYF. CDR3 in DNA: TGCAGTCTCGGGGGGTCACGCACAGATACGCAGTATTTT. The V and J genes are TRBV20-1 and TRBJ2-3, with 7 positions matching TRBD2. The length of the CDR3 is 13 residues. CDR1 and CDR2 from the germline V gene are DFQATT and SNEGSKA (reference sequence). V lost 8 bases to trimming and J lost 1 base; unmatched junction nucleotides: 6.

The V gene is TRBV5-8, the J gene TRBJ2-1; 9 bases align to TRBD2. CDR3 size: 15 residues. Germline V lookup: CDR1 SGHTS, CDR2 YDEGEE. The J segment lost 4 bases and the V segment lost 4 bases, leaving 6 bases of the junction unmatched. The CDR3 DNA follows: TGTGCCAGCAGCCGTAGCGGGAGTGGGTACAATGAGCAGTTCTTC. Residues: CASSRSGSGYNEQFF.

The J gene is TRBJ2-7, the V gene TRBV27; no firm D call. Trimming took off 4 bases at V and 1 base at J, with 14 bases between the two ends. Germline lookup yields CDR1 MNHEY and CDR2 SMNVEV (reference sequence). The CDR3 runs 15 residues. The CDR3 here is CASSYSMVRSYEQYF. CDR3 in DNA: TGTGCCAGCAGTTATTCAATGGTGAGGTCCTACGAGCAGTACTTC.